The T cell receptor (beta chain) under discussion was sequenced for a study of T cell responses to AZD1222 COVID-19 vaccine. Study-level results: A reported finding is that nearly half of spike-specific TCRs target unmutated variant regions. It should be noted that donors were predominantly white British and more often female, and clonal diversity was possibly underestimated. It was only five to seven AZD1222 recipients who were seropositive at baseline.

Generated by immunoSEQ multiplex PCR, the TCRdb table keeps only in-frame clones and is missing some. The data contain 180,000 or so clones, approximately 90% of them singletons. Notes on this clone: What it binds is not known.

Second-dose schedules of about 4 or about 12 weeks were combined. V lost 6 bases to trimming and J lost 5 bases; unmatched junction nucleotides: 7. This CDR3 has 14 residues. The germline V gene encodes CDR1 KGHSH and CDR2 LQKENI. The V gene is TRBV18, the J gene TRBJ1-3; 7 bases align to TRBD1. The sample in question was peripheral blood, obtained 28 days after the second AZD1222 dose. The TCR was taken from an adult who received the AZD1222 COVID-19 vaccine. CDR3 residues: CASSPMTGRNTIYF. In nucleotides, the CDR3 is TGTGCCAGCTCGCCCATGACAGGGAGAAACACCATATATTTT.